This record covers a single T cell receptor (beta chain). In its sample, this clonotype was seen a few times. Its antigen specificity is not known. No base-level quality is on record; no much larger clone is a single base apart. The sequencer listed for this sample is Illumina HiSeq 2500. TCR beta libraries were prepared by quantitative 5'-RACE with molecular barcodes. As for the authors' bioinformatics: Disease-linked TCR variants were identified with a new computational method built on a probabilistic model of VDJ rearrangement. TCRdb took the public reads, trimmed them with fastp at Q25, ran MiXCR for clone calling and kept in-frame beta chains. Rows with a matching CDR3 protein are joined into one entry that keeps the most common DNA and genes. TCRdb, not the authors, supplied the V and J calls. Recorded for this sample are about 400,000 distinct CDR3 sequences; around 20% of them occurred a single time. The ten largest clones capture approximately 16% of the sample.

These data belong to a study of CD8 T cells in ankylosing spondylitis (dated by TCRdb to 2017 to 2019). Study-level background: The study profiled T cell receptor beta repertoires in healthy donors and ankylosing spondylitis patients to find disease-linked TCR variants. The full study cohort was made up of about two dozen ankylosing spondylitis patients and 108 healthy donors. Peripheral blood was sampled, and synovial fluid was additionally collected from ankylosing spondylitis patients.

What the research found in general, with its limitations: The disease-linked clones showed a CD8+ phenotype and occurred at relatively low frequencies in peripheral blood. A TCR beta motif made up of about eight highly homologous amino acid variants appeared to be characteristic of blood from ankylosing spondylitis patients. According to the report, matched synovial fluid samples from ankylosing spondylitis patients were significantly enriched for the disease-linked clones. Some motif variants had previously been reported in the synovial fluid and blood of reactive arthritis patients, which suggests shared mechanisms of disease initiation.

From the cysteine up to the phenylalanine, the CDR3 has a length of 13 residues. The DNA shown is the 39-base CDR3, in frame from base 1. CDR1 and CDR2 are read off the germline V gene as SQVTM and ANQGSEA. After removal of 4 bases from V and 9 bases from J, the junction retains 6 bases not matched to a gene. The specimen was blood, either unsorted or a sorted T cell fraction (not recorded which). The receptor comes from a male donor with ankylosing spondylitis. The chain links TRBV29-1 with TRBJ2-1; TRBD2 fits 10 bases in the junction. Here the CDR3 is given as CSVVVAGGGEQFF. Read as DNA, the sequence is TGCAGCGTTGTGGTAGCGGGAGGCGGTGAGCAGTTCTTC.